Reported below is one T cell receptor (beta chain). These data are taken from a study of regulatory T cells in long-lasting Graves disease. Overall study: Graves' patients with a new diagnosis had received antithyroid drugs under 3 months.

Libraries of TCR beta came from iRepertoire HTBI primers plus Arm-PCR of CDR3 regions. TCRdb analysed the multiplex PCR reads with MiXCR anew, one entry per CDR3 protein. The repertoire holds hundreds of thousands of distinct CDR3 sequences, with around 17% as singletons. The CDR3 runs 16 residues. Deletions cut 6 bases from V and 6 bases from J, with 21 bases between. Germline CDR1 reads MNHEY; CDR2 reads SMNVEV (reference sequence). Time point in this sample: newly diagnosed GD, antithyroid drugs for less than 3 months. Making the TCR library involved RNA that had been extracted from PBMCs. These data were likewise used in another study, on T cells in Graves' hyperthyroidism and ophthalmopathy.

The clonotype comes from a young woman with Graves disease. The source material was peripheral blood mononuclear cells (PBMCs), sampled at new diagnosis, from a patient treated with antithyroid drugs. The chain links TRBV27 to TRBJ2-1, with D possibly being TRBD2 (6 bases). The chain's CDR3 is CASSSTPWIGSNEQFF. CDR3 in DNA: TGTGCCAGCAGCAGTACGCCGTGGATCGGGAGCAATGAGCAGTTCTTC.